This T cell receptor (beta chain) was captured in a study of a mutant IDH1 vaccine in newly diagnosed glioma. Study context: Most patients had received both radiotherapy and temozolomide, the prior options being radiotherapy, temozolomide, or both. Findings and caveats of the study: Variations in leading peripheral T cell clonotypes appeared to have no connection with pseudoprogression.

CDR1 and CDR2 (germline): LNHNV, YYDKDF (reference sequence). The CDR3 sequence is 15 residues long. V lost 3 bases, J lost 5 bases, and 16 bases lay in between. Time point given: week 23, last vaccination. Doses consisted of 300 ug of mutant IDH1 20-mer peptide each, paired with topical imiquimod. Note on this clone: What it binds is not known.

Repertoires were generated with immunoSEQ multiplex PCR, while TCRdb's copy carries only in-frame clones and drops some. The sample lists roughly 60,000 clones, 80% to 90% occurring once. This sequence originates from a man aged 25-40 years with glioma. V usage is TRBV15 and J usage is TRBJ1-2, with D tentatively TRBD1 (5 bases). Sequenced material: PBMCs, taken from a glioma patient whose treatment included an IDH1 peptide vaccine. DNA of the CDR3: TGTGCCACCAGCAGGGGGCAGGCCAGCAATTATGGCTACACCTTC. Translating gives CATSRGQASNYGYTF. Full variable domain (remainder filled in from reference TRBV15 and TRBJ1-2): DAMVIQNPRYQVTQFGKPVTLSCSQTLNHNVMYWYQQKSSQAPKLLFHYYDKDFNNEADTPDNFQSRRPNTSFCFLDIRSPGLGDTAMYLCATSRGQASNYGYTFGSGTRLTVV.